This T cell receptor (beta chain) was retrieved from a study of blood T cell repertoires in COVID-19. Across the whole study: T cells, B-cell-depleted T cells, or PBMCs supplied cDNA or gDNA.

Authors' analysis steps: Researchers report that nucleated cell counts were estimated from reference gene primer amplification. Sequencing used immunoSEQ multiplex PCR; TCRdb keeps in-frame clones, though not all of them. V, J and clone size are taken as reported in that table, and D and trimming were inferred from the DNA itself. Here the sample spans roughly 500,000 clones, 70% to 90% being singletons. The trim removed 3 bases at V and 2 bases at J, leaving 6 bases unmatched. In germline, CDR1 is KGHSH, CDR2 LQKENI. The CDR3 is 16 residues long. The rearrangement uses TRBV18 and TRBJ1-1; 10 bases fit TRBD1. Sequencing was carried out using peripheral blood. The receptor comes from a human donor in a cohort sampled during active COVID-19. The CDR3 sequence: CASSPWDRGHNTEAFF. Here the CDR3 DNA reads TGTGCCAGCTCACCTTGGGACAGGGGACACAACACTGAAGCTTTCTTT.